This is a list of T cell receptor beta chains from one sample in a study of T cell responses to AZD1222 COVID-19 vaccine. Sequenced by immunoSEQ multiplex PCR; TCRdb stores in-frame clones only, minus some. The sample has over 75,000 clones, approximately 90% seen once. The sample here was peripheral blood, taken on day 0 of AZD1222 vaccination. These receptors originate from an adult in good health. Each CDR3 is given with its conserved first and last residue. D genes are given only for firm matches. Size is stated for part of the rows, as once, few or many counts, or as a class when the clone is expanded.

clone_size: .; v_call: TRBV7-9; d_call: TRBD1; j_call: TRBJ2-7; cdr3_nt: TGTGCCAGCAGCCCCTCTTTCCTTTCTCGGGACAGGGTGGTCTACGAGCAGTACTTC; cdr3_aa: CASSPSFLSRDRVVYEQYF
clone_size: .; v_call: TRBV5-1; d_call: .; j_call: TRBJ2-5; cdr3_nt: TGCGCCAGCAGCTTGGCCACTGGAGAGACCCAGTACTTC; cdr3_aa: CASSLATGETQYF
clone_size: once; v_call: TRBV9; d_call: TRBD1; j_call: TRBJ2-7; cdr3_nt: TGTGCCAGCAGCCCCACCGGGACAGGGGGCGCCTCGGTCTACGAGCAGTACTTC; cdr3_aa: CASSPTGTGGASVYEQYF
clone_size: .; v_call: TRBV6-5; d_call: .; j_call: TRBJ2-7; cdr3_nt: TGTGCCAGCACTTACCGGGACACCTCCTACGAGCAGTACTTC; cdr3_aa: CASTYRDTSYEQYF
clone_size: few; v_call: TRBV5-1; d_call: .; j_call: TRBJ1-2; cdr3_nt: TGCGCCAGCAGCTGGGGACCCTATGACAAGCTCTATGGCTACACCTTC; cdr3_aa: CASSWGPYDKLYGYTF
clone_size: .; v_call: TRBV27; d_call: .; j_call: TRBJ1-1; cdr3_nt: TGTGCCACCGCCCCGTGGGGGGGCACTGAAGCTTTCTTT; cdr3_aa: CATAPWGGTEAFF
clone_size: .; v_call: TRBV5-1; d_call: TRBD1; j_call: TRBJ2-1; cdr3_nt: TGCGCCAGCAGGGCCGGGACAGGGGACTACAATGAGCAGTTCTTC; cdr3_aa: CASRAGTGDYNEQFF
clone_size: .; v_call: TRBV21-1; d_call: .; j_call: TRBJ2-7; cdr3_nt: TGTGCCAGCACCCTAGGGAGGGTAGGAGAGGAGCAGTACTTC; cdr3_aa: CASTLGRVGEEQYF
clone_size: .; v_call: TRBV6-2/TRBV6-3; d_call: TRBD1; j_call: TRBJ1-5; cdr3_nt: TGTGCCAGCAGTTCTTGGGCGGGACAGCGCAATCAGCCCCAGCATTTT; cdr3_aa: CASSSWAGQRNQPQHF
clone_size: .; v_call: TRBV19; d_call: .; j_call: TRBJ1-2; cdr3_nt: TGTGCCAGTAGTATCAAGACCGGACGAGAAAAACTTAAGAATTATGGCTACACCTTC; cdr3_aa: CASSIKTGREKLKNYGYTF
clone_size: .; v_call: TRBV24-1; d_call: TRBD2; j_call: TRBJ2-3; cdr3_nt: TGTGCCACCAGTGATTCACGGGAGGGCCCAGATACGCAGTATTTT; cdr3_aa: CATSDSREGPDTQYF
clone_size: .; v_call: TRBV5-4; d_call: TRBD1; j_call: TRBJ2-5; cdr3_nt: TGTGCCAGCAGCCGGGACAGGGCTCAAGAGACCCAGTACTTC; cdr3_aa: CASSRDRAQETQYF
clone_size: .; v_call: TRBV7-2; d_call: TRBD2; j_call: TRBJ2-1; cdr3_nt: TGTGCCAGCAGCTTATTTGGGACTAGCGGATCGAATGAGCAGTTCTTC; cdr3_aa: CASSLFGTSGSNEQFF
clone_size: .; v_call: TRBV2; d_call: .; j_call: TRBJ1-5; cdr3_nt: TGTGCCAGCACAGGGGCCAATCAGCCCCAGCATTTT; cdr3_aa: CASTGANQPQHF
clone_size: .; v_call: TRBV2; d_call: TRBD1; j_call: TRBJ1-2; cdr3_nt: TGTGCCAGCAAAGGGGGCCTCTATGGCTACACCTTC; cdr3_aa: CASKGGLYGYTF
clone_size: .; v_call: TRBV10-1; d_call: .; j_call: TRBJ1-6; cdr3_nt: TGCGCCAGCAGTGAGACAGGACGCAATTCACCCCTCCACTTT; cdr3_aa: CASSETGRNSPLHF
clone_size: .; v_call: TRBV9; d_call: .; j_call: TRBJ1-2; cdr3_nt: TGTGCCAGCAGAAATACAGTAAACTATGGCTACACCTTC; cdr3_aa: CASRNTVNYGYTF
clone_size: .; v_call: TRBV7-9; d_call: TRBD1; j_call: TRBJ1-1; cdr3_nt: TGTGCCAGCAGCTCCCCGGGACAGGGTCACACTGAAGCTTTCTTT; cdr3_aa: CASSSPGQGHTEAFF
clone_size: .; v_call: TRBV3-1/TRBV3-2; d_call: .; j_call: TRBJ1-1; cdr3_nt: TGTGCCAGCAGCCAAGGGGGGGGGATCACTGAAGCTTTCTTT; cdr3_aa: CASSQGGGITEAFF
clone_size: .; v_call: TRBV6-2/TRBV6-3; d_call: .; j_call: TRBJ1-6; cdr3_nt: TGTGCCAGCAGTAAAACCCCCTGGCTTCACAGCTCCTATAATTCACCCCTCCACTTT; cdr3_aa: CASSKTPWLHSSYNSPLHF
clone_size: .; v_call: TRBV5-1; d_call: TRBD1; j_call: TRBJ1-2; cdr3_nt: TGCGCCAGCAGCCTAGAGGGGGCAGGGAGCGGTGGCTACACCTTC; cdr3_aa: CASSLEGAGSGGYTF
clone_size: .; v_call: TRBV14; d_call: .; j_call: TRBJ1-6; cdr3_nt: TGTGCCAGTCAGAGCTCCTATAATTCACCCCTCCACTTT; cdr3_aa: CASQSSYNSPLHF
clone_size: .; v_call: TRBV18; d_call: .; j_call: TRBJ1-1; cdr3_nt: TGTGCCAGCTCAAACAACCTCGGTACCTCTAACACTGAAGCTTTCTTT; cdr3_aa: CASSNNLGTSNTEAFF
clone_size: .; v_call: TRBV30; d_call: .; j_call: TRBJ1-1; cdr3_nt: TGTGCCTGGAGCCCCATCGGGGACACTGAAGCTTTCTTT; cdr3_aa: CAWSPIGDTEAFF
clone_size: .; v_call: TRBV11-2; d_call: .; j_call: TRBJ2-7; cdr3_nt: TGTGCCAGCAGCCAGACAGAGGGTAGTACCTACGAGCAGTACTTC; cdr3_aa: CASSQTEGSTYEQYF
clone_size: .; v_call: TRBV13; d_call: .; j_call: TRBJ1-3; cdr3_nt: TGTGCCAGCAGCTTATATCTGGTAAGCTCTGGAAACACCATATATTTT; cdr3_aa: CASSLYLVSSGNTIYF
clone_size: .; v_call: TRBV6-1; d_call: TRBD1; j_call: TRBJ1-1; cdr3_nt: TGTGCCAGCAGTGAAGTTAGATGGGGACAGGAAGCTTTCTTT; cdr3_aa: CASSEVRWGQEAFF